These 4 T cell receptor beta chains share one sample of origin, sequenced in a study of blood T cell repertoires in COVID-19. Profiling relied on immunoSEQ multiplex PCR, and the TCRdb table lists in-frame clones only, not all of them. The table lists over 10,000 clones, approximately 90% of them singletons, with 11% to 15% in the top ten. Sample: peripheral blood. These receptor sequences come from a human donor in a cohort sampled during active COVID-19.

The chain couples TRBV23-1 to TRBJ1-3; 8 bases match TRBD1. TRBV23-1 counts as an open reading frame of uncertain function. With 3 bases clipped from V and 3 bases from J, the junction kept 4 bases outside the gene matches. The CDR3 is 15 amino acids. CDR3: CASSQDRANGNTIYF. The CDR3 DNA is TGCGCCAGCAGTCAGGACAGGGCGAATGGAAACACCATATATTTT.

The V call is TRBV27, the J call TRBJ1-4; 7 bases agree with TRBD1. The germline V gene has CDR1 MNHEY and CDR2 SMNVEV (reference sequence). With V trimmed by 6 bases and J by 6 bases, 10 bases remained unmatched. The CDR3 consists of 15 residues. The CDR3, as DNA: TGTGCCAGCAGGCCCGACCAGGGGGTATATGAAAAACTGTTTTTT. Translation: CASRPDQGVYEKLFF. The whole variable domain, filled in from reference TRBV27 and TRBJ1-4, reads EAQVTQNPRYLITVTGKKLTVTCSQNMNHEYMSWYRQDPGLGLRQIYYSMNVEVTDKGDVPEGYKVSRKEKRNFPLILESPSPNQTSLYFCASRPDQGVYEKLFFGSGTQLSVL.

The chain recombines TRBV3-1 (or the pseudogene TRBV3-2) with TRBJ2-7, with TRBD2 as a possible D gene (6 bases). The CDR3 is 17 residues long. V lost 0 bases and J lost 2, with 17 bases in between. Germline V gene lookup returns CDR1 LGHDT and CDR2 YNNKEL (reference sequence). The DNA of the CDR3 is TGTGCCAGCAGCCAAGAACTACTAGCTAGGGGACCCTACGAGCAGTACTTC. It encodes CASSQELLARGPYEQYF.

This chain uses TRBV6-2 or TRBV6-3 with TRBJ1-1, with a possible D match to TRBD1 (6 bases). The V gene lost 2 bases and the J gene lost 7 bases, with 14 bases spanning the gap. CDR1 MNHEY and CDR2 SVGEGT come from the germline V gene. This CDR3 has 14 residues. CDR3 in amino acids: CASSYPTGTLEAFF. CDR3 DNA sequence: TGTGCCAGCAGTTACCCAACAGGGACCCTTGAAGCTTTCTTT.